The 20 T cell receptor beta chains presented below share a single source sample, sequenced in a study of control samples from healthy donors and cancer patients. Some clones are missing from TCRdb's copy, which holds only in-frame ones; the method was immunoSEQ multiplex PCR. This sample has roughly 100,000 clones, with about 83% found just once. Source material: blood. The receptors shown here come from a woman aged 50 to 60 in good health.

This chain uses TRBV27 with TRBJ2-7; 11 bases fit TRBD1. Germline V CDR1 and CDR2: MNHEY, SMNVEV (reference sequence). Germline trimming cut 6 bases from V and 7 bases from J; bases unmatched to any gene: 8. CDR3 length: 14 amino acids. The CDR3 DNA sequence: TGTGCCAGCAGGTTGGGACAGGGGGTGGGGGAGCAGTACTTC. Protein product: CASRLGQGVGEQYF.

Within the sample, this clone is medium-sized. The V gene is TRBV28, the J gene TRBJ1-5; D uncertain. The CDR3 sequence is 17 residues long. Trimming shortened V by 7 bases and J by 0 bases, and 19 bases separated the two germline ends. CDR1 is MDHEN and CDR2 is SYDVKM in the germline V gene. CDR3 protein: CASNPFGRPYSNQPQHF. CDR3 in DNA: TGTGCCAGCAACCCTTTTGGACGGCCTTATAGCAATCAGCCCCAGCATTTT.

This chain joins TRBV9 and TRBJ1-5; no reliable D call. CDR1 is SGDLS and CDR2 is YYNGEE in the germline V gene. V lost 1 base and J lost 2, with 13 bases in between. The CDR3 runs 16 residues. DNA of the CDR3: TGTGCCAGCAGCGTAAATCTAAGTCAGGGCAATCAGCCCCAGCATTTT. This translates into CASSVNLSQGNQPQHF. Variable domain in full (rest from reference TRBV9 and TRBJ1-5): DSGVTQTPKHLITATGQRVTLRCSPRSGDLSVYWYQQSLDQGLQFLIQYYNGEERAKGNILERFSAQQFPDLHSELNLSSLELGDSALYFCASSVNLSQGNQPQHFGDGTRLSIL.

The chain couples TRBV7-9 to TRBJ2-5; unclear D gene. Trimming took off 0 bases at V and 0 bases at J, with 11 bases between the two ends. There are 16 residues in the CDR3. Per the germline V gene, CDR1 is SEHNR and CDR2 is FQNEAQ (reference sequence). This CDR3 reads CASSLAFGDNQETQYF. The CDR3 nucleotides are TGTGCCAGCAGCTTAGCGTTCGGAGACAACCAAGAGACCCAGTACTTC.

This chain uses TRBV5-6 with TRBJ1-6; a weak D match, TRBD1 (5 bases). V was shortened by 0 bases and J by 4 bases, with 14 bases between the two germline ends. Looked up from germline, CDR1 is SGHDT and CDR2 is YYEEEE. The length of the CDR3 is 17 residues. The CDR3 here is CASSLGAGGRYNSPLHF. The CDR3 DNA is TGTGCCAGCAGCTTGGGGGCGGGGGGAAGATATAATTCACCCCTCCACTTT.

This clone was seen just once. The chain combines TRBV7-2 with TRBJ1-4; 11 nucleotides align to TRBD1. This CDR3 is built from 16 residues. The V gene end was trimmed by 2 bases and the J gene end by 6 bases; junction bases not matched to a gene: 5. CDR1 and CDR2 (germline): SGHTA, FQGNSA. The CDR3 DNA reads as TGTGCCAGCAGCTTAAATGGGGGACAGGGGGATGAAAAACTGTTTTTT. Amino acids: CASSLNGGQGDEKLFF.

This sequence joins TRBV11-1 and TRBJ2-3; 7 bases agree with TRBD1. CDR1 and CDR2 from the germline V gene are SGHAT and FQDESV (reference sequence). This CDR3 has 13 amino acids. Trimming at V came to 4 bases and at J to 6 bases, leaving 4 bases not matched to a gene. The CDR3 reads CASSSTGIDTQYF. CDR3 nucleotide sequence: TGTGCCAGCAGCTCGACAGGGATCGATACGCAGTATTTT.

The chain has TRBV29-1 and TRBJ1-5; 7 bases are shared with TRBD1. V trimming: 4 bases; J trimming: 3 bases; junction bases outside the gene matches: 6. The CDR3 spans 14 residues. CDR1 and CDR2 from the germline V gene are SQVTM and ANQGSEA. CDR3 residues: CSVVQGGVNQPQHF. CDR3 sequence (DNA): TGCAGCGTTGTCCAGGGGGGAGTCAATCAGCCCCAGCATTTT. Variable domain in full (rest from reference TRBV29-1 and TRBJ1-5): SAVISQKPSRDICQRGTSLTIQCQVDSQVTMMFWYRQQPGQSLTLIATANQGSEATYESGFVIDKFPISRPNLTFSTLTVSNMSPEDSSIYLCSVVQGGVNQPQHFGDGTRLSIL.

This clone was counted a single time. The rearrangement uses TRBV29-1 and TRBJ2-1; D is perhaps TRBD1 (5 bases). Trimming took off 4 bases at V and 0 bases at J, with 7 bases between the two ends. Germline CDR1 is SQVTM and CDR2 is ANQGSEA. CDR3 length: 13 amino acids. In nucleotides, the CDR3 is TGCAGCGTTGTAGACAGCTCCTACAATGAGCAGTTCTTC. This encodes CSVVDSSYNEQFF.

The chain has TRBV9 and TRBJ2-2, with D possibly matching TRBD2 (6 bases). The V gene lost 4 bases and the J gene lost 4 bases, with 14 bases spanning the gap. CDR1 and CDR2 from the germline V gene are SGDLS and YYNGEE. CDR3 length equals 15 residues. The CDR3: CASSPTPEGTGELFF. As DNA, the CDR3 is TGTGCCAGCAGCCCGACACCGGAGGGCACCGGGGAGCTGTTTTTT.

As to this clone: Other DNA sequences from this sample encode an identical CDR3 as well. The gene calls are TRBV7-2 and TRBJ1-1; D gene uncertain. This CDR3 contains 11 residues. Germline values: CDR1 SGHTA, CDR2 FQGNSA. The ends were cut back, 5 bases at V and 5 bases at J, with 6 bases in the middle. CDR3 sequence: CASSPKTEAFF. Written as DNA, the CDR3 is TGTGCCAGCAGCCCTAAGACTGAAGCTTTCTTT.

DNA of the CDR3: TGTGCCAGTAGTATAGATGGCACTACTAACTATGGCTACACCTTC. Translated, it gives CASSIDGTTNYGYTF. The rearrangement links TRBV19 to TRBJ1-2; D unclear. V lost 0 bases and J 0 bases, leaving 8 bases between the germline ends. The germline CDR1 and CDR2 sequences are LNHDA and SQIVND (reference sequence). This CDR3 contains 15 residues.

The chain links TRBV28 to TRBJ2-1; D is perhaps TRBD2 (6 bases). This CDR3 has 16 residues. V was clipped by 7 bases and J by 9 bases, with 25 bases between them. Germline V gene data show CDR1 as MDHEN and CDR2 as SYDVKM. CDR3 DNA sequence: TGTGCCAGCACGTCACCCGGGACTCTCCTGTCCCGTGAGCAGTTCTTC. Protein sequence: CASTSPGTLLSREQFF.

The CDR3 DNA follows: TGTGCCAGCAGCCGCTATGGGACTAGCGGGAGAAACACCGGGGAGCTGTTTTTT. This sequence encodes CASSRYGTSGRNTGELFF. V usage is TRBV7-8 and J usage is TRBJ2-2, with TRBD2 matching 14 bases. The CDR3 has 18 amino acids. Trimming at V came to 5 bases and at J to 2 bases, leaving 7 bases not matched to a gene. Germline CDR1 and CDR2: SGHVS and FQNEAQ.

The V gene is TRBV19, the J gene TRBJ2-3, with TRBD2 identical over 10 bases. The CDR3 contains 16 residues. V dropped 6 bases and J dropped 6; count of bases not matched to a gene: 12. Per the germline V gene, CDR1 is LNHDA and CDR2 is SQIVND (reference sequence). Written as DNA, the CDR3 is TGTGCCAGTAGCCTTAACTTAGCGGGAGGTGGCGATACGCAGTATTTT. It encodes CASSLNLAGGGDTQYF.

The gene calls are TRBV7-9 and TRBJ2-1; 8 bases agree with TRBD1. Trimming at V came to 1 base and at J to 2 bases, leaving 4 bases not matched to a gene. Germline assignment: CDR1 SEHNR and CDR2 FQNEAQ (reference sequence). The CDR3 loop spans 16 amino acids. CDR3 in amino acids: CASSLVVGQAYNEQFF. CDR3 nucleotides: TGTGCCAGCAGCTTAGTGGTGGGACAGGCCTACAATGAGCAGTTCTTC.

V usage is TRBV9 and J usage is TRBJ2-3; tentative D call: TRBD1 (5 bases). This CDR3 is 15 amino acids long. V was shortened by 4 bases and J by 0 bases, with 12 bases between the two germline ends. Germline CDR1 and CDR2: SGDLS and YYNGEE. The CDR3 DNA reads as TGTGCCAGCAGCCCAGTTAGGGGAAGCACAGATACGCAGTATTTT. Translating it yields CASSPVRGSTDTQYF. Supplemented by reference TRBV9 and TRBJ2-3, the full variable domain reads DSGVTQTPKHLITATGQRVTLRCSPRSGDLSVYWYQQSLDQGLQFLIQYYNGEERAKGNILERFSAQQFPDLHSELNLSSLELGDSALYFCASSPVRGSTDTQYFGPGTRLTVL.

This clone was counted a few times. The chain employs TRBV5-1 and TRBJ1-6; a possible D gene is TRBD1 (6 bases). CDR1 is SGHRS, CDR2 YFSETQ, per germline. Trimming cost V 4 bases and J 7 bases, with 12 bases left between them. The CDR3 covers 14 residues. CDR3 sequence: CASSTEQGNSPLHF. The CDR3 region has the DNA TGCGCCAGCAGCACCGAACAGGGAAATTCACCCCTCCACTTT.

CDR3 loop: CASSFWDSSTDTQYF. CDR3 in DNA: TGTGCCAGCAGCTTTTGGGACTCCAGCACAGATACGCAGTATTTT. This chain uses TRBV7-2 with TRBJ2-3; D possibly corresponds to TRBD2 (6 bases). This CDR3 region has 15 residues. Between the trimmed V and J ends, which lost 3 bases and 0 bases, there was a span of 10 bases. From germline, CDR1 is SGHTA and CDR2 FQGNSA.

In its sample, this clone was seen once. This chain uses TRBV6-5 with TRBJ1-5; no clear D. The germline V gene encodes CDR1 MNHEY and CDR2 SVGAGI. The V end was cut by 7 bases, the J end by 4 bases, with 17 bases between. The CDR3 contains 15 residues. CDR3 sequence: CASILAGPLNQPQHF. The CDR3 region has the DNA TGTGCCAGCATATTGGCCGGGCCCTTGAATCAGCCCCAGCATTTT.